These 12 T cell receptor beta chains were all obtained from the same sample, sequenced in a study of cytomegalovirus exposure and HLA in healthy donors. The PCR was carried out with 60 Vbeta primers and 13 Jbeta primers. Profiled with immunoSEQ multiplex PCR; TCRdb holds only in-frame clones, not every one. This table has about 140,000 clones, around 79% appearing once. Specimen: PBMCs. The receptors come from a male donor in good health and CMV-seronegative.

J is TRBJ1-2 and V is TRBV6-6; D is unclear. The V end lost 2 bases, the J end lost 2 bases, and 12 bases lay between the germline ends. The CDR3 loop spans 15 amino acids. Germline V gives CDR1 MNHNY, CDR2 SVGAGI (reference sequence). The CDR3 sequence is CASSYPAGTNYGYTF. The CDR3 region has the DNA TGTGCCAGCAGTTACCCGGCAGGTACAAACTATGGCTACACCTTC.

With regard to this clone: The junction shows a germline mismatch at one end, possibly a read error. This chain connects TRBV2 to TRBJ2-3; D not resolved. The CDR3 length is 11 residues. In germline, CDR1 is SNHLY, CDR2 FYNNEI. CDR3 protein: CANSDMDTQYF. CDR3 nucleotide sequence: TGTGCCAACAGTGATATGGATACGCAGTATTTT.

J is TRBJ2-7 and V is TRBV2; perhaps TRBD1 as D (6 bases). CDR1 is SNHLY and CDR2 is FYNNEI in the germline V gene. The CDR3 has 17 amino acids. Trimming took 0 bases from V and 0 from J, leaving 15 bases between them. The CDR3 nucleotides are TGTGCCAGCAGTGAAGCGCTTCTGAGGGGGTCCTCCTACGAGCAGTACTTC. This encodes CASSEALLRGSSYEQYF.

This chain connects TRBV4-1 to TRBJ1-4; D not resolved. V was cut by 3 bases and J by 3 bases, with 14 bases left in between. The CDR3 runs to 16 residues. Looked up from germline, CDR1 is MGHRA and CDR2 is YSYEKL. CDR3 region: CASSHFRSEANEKLFF. The CDR3 DNA reads TGCGCCAGCAGCCATTTCCGGTCTGAAGCTAATGAAAAACTGTTTTTT.

J is TRBJ1-1 and V is TRBV5-1; no firm D call. Trimming cost V 8 bases and J 1 base, with 12 bases left between them. This CDR3 has 13 amino acids. Germline CDR1 SGHRS, CDR2 YFSETQ. CDR3 residues: CASTDFKNTEAFF. The CDR3 region has the DNA TGCGCCAGTACTGACTTCAAGAACACTGAAGCTTTCTTT.

The chain uses TRBV19 and TRBJ2-5; 7 bases line up with TRBD1. V lost 7 bases, J lost 5 bases, and 10 bases stayed unmatched. This CDR3 contains 14 residues. The germline V gene encodes CDR1 LNHDA and CDR2 SQIVND (reference sequence). CDR3 nucleotide sequence: TGTGCCAGTACCGAGGGGGCAGGGTGGGAGACCCAGTACTTC. This sequence encodes CASTEGAGWETQYF.

CDR3 sequence reads: CASSVEGSGSREKLFF. The CDR3 bases are TGTGCCAGCAGCGTAGAGGGGTCGGGCAGTAGGGAAAAACTGTTTTTT. The rearrangement links TRBV9 to TRBJ1-4, with D possibly being TRBD1 (5 bases). The V gene's germline CDR1 is SGDLS and CDR2 YYNGEE. V was pared by 0 bases and J by 8 bases, with 17 bases between. The CDR3 covers 16 residues.

This clone has only a few counts. The CDR3 DNA sequence: TGTGCCAGCAGTTTTAGCGGTAGTCTTCGAGATACGCAGTATTTT. This encodes CASSFSGSLRDTQYF. V usage is TRBV6-5 and J usage is TRBJ2-3; maybe TRBD2 (6 bases). The ends were cut back, 4 bases at V and 5 bases at J, with 16 bases in the middle. The germline gives CDR1 MNHEY, CDR2 SVGAGI. The CDR3 is made up of 15 amino acids.

The V and J genes are TRBV5-4 and TRBJ2-2; D is ambiguous. The CDR3 has 15 amino acids. Germline V gene lookup returns CDR1 SGHNT and CDR2 YYREEE (reference sequence). Trimming left V 4 bases short and J 2 bases short, with 12 bases between. CDR3 in amino acids: CASSPSVLNTGELFF. Here the CDR3 DNA reads TGTGCCAGCAGCCCAAGCGTGTTAAACACCGGGGAGCTGTTTTTT.

The chain recombines TRBV6-6 with TRBJ2-1, with 7 positions matching TRBD1. With V trimmed by 2 bases and J by 1 base, 5 bases remained unmatched. The CDR3 is 16 residues long. CDR1 is MNHNY and CDR2 is SVGAGI in the germline V gene (reference sequence). In DNA form, the CDR3 reads TGTGCCAGCAGTTACGAGGGCAGGGGGTCCTACAATGAGCAGTTCTTC. It specifies CASSYEGRGSYNEQFF.

The V and J genes are TRBV27 and TRBJ1-1; D remains ambiguous. CDR1 MNHEY and CDR2 SMNVEV come from the germline V gene (reference sequence). V was shortened by 2 bases and J by 0 bases, with 10 bases between the two germline ends. This CDR3 contains 15 residues. CDR3 nucleotide sequence: TGTGCCAGCAGTTTAGGCAGGCCGATGAACACTGAAGCTTTCTTT. Its protein is CASSLGRPMNTEAFF.

This chain uses TRBV9 with TRBJ1-2; TRBD1 aligns across 9 bases. The V gene end was trimmed by 0 bases and the J gene end by 2 bases; junction bases not matched to a gene: 14. Germline CDR1 and CDR2: SGDLS and YYNGEE. This CDR3 comprises 19 residues. The CDR3 sequence is CASSVDVGGETGGNYGYTF. The CDR3 coding sequence is TGTGCCAGCAGCGTAGATGTAGGGGGAGAGACAGGGGGGAACTATGGCTACACCTTC.